These 14 T cell receptor beta chains originate from one sample sequenced in a study of CD8 T cells in ankylosing spondylitis. One entry per CDR3 protein, called by TCRdb with MiXCR from the 5' RACE reads. The repertoire holds approximately 220,000 distinct CDR3 sequences, with 25% to 30% as singletons. Sequenced material: blood, either unsorted or a sorted T cell fraction (not recorded which). Receptor source: a male donor with ankylosing spondylitis or in good health (not recorded which).

The rearrangement links TRBV7-9 to TRBJ2-7; no clear D gene. This CDR3 contains 13 residues. The germline V and J ends were trimmed by 5 bases and 2 bases, with 10 bases remaining between them. Per germline, CDR1 SEHNR and CDR2 FQNEAQ (reference sequence). The CDR3 reads CASSPYDPYEQYF. CDR3 nucleotide sequence: TGTGCCAGCAGCCCATACGACCCCTACGAGCAGTACTTC.

This clonotype showed up just a few times. J is TRBJ1-5 and V is TRBV28; the D is unclear. Trimming stripped 3 bases from V and 2 bases from J, with 8 bases between. Germline CDR1 and CDR2: MDHEN and SYDVKM. CDR3 size: 14 residues. CDR3 nucleotide sequence: TGTGCCAGCAGTTTGGGGAACGGCAATCAGCCCCAGCATTTT. Amino acid sequence: CASSLGNGNQPQHF.

This clonotype was seen a few times. The rearrangement links TRBV29-1 to TRBJ2-7, with D uncertain. CDR3 length: 11 amino acids. CDR1 SQVTM and CDR2 ANQGSEA come from the germline V gene. The V gene lost 4 bases and the J gene lost 1 base, with 5 bases spanning the gap. The CDR3 bases are TGCAGCGTTGTGGGGTCCTACGAGCAGTACTTC. Amino acid sequence: CSVVGSYEQYF.

The chain recombines TRBV7-2 with TRBJ2-7, with 7 nucleotides matching TRBD2. Trimming at V came to 4 bases and at J to 5 bases, leaving 8 bases not matched to a gene. The CDR3 totals 14 residues. Germline V gives CDR1 SGHTA, CDR2 FQGNSA. The CDR3 nucleotides read TGTGCCAGCAGCTCCTCCGGGACTATAAACGAGCAGTACTTC. Protein product: CASSSSGTINEQYF.

There are many counts of this clonotype. This chain connects TRBV5-1 to TRBJ2-3, with no clear D. Germline-derived CDR1 and CDR2 are SGHRS and YFSETQ. The V end lost 2 bases, the J end lost 3 bases, and 10 bases lay between the germline ends. The CDR3 spans 14 residues. This CDR3 is CASSLISLTDTQYF. DNA of the CDR3: TGCGCCAGCAGCTTAATTAGCTTGACAGATACGCAGTATTTT.

This clonotype was recorded at least ten times. V and J are TRBV12-3 or TRBV12-4 and TRBJ2-1; no clear D gene. V lost 7 bases to trimming and J lost 7 bases, with 8 bases between them. There are 11 residues in the CDR3. CDR3 amino acids: CASMWSNEQFF. CDR3 bases: TGTGCCAGCATGTGGTCAAATGAGCAGTTCTTC.

This clonotype was recorded at least ten times. V and J are TRBV5-1 and TRBJ1-1; TRBD1 agrees at 11 bases. With 3 bases clipped from V and 4 bases from J, the junction kept 5 bases outside the gene matches. The germline V gene has CDR1 SGHRS and CDR2 YFSETQ. CDR3 length equals 15 residues. The CDR3 coding sequence is TGCGCCAGCAGCTGGGGACAGGGGGTCCCCACTGAAGCTTTCTTT. The encoded protein is CASSWGQGVPTEAFF.

This clonotype was recorded many times. J is TRBJ2-7 and V is TRBV3-1; no firm D call. Looked up from germline, CDR1 is LGHDT and CDR2 is YNNKEL (reference sequence). The V end was cut by 2 bases, the J end by 3 bases, with 2 bases between. This CDR3 is built from 11 residues. In DNA form, the CDR3 reads TGTGCCAGCAGCCAAAACTACGAGCAGTACTTC. This codes for CASSQNYEQYF.

The sample holds many counts of this clonotype. The chain couples TRBV20-1 to TRBJ2-1, with 7 bases aligning to TRBD2. The V and J ends lost 0 bases and 5 bases, in that order; junction bases with no gene match: 7. Germline V lookup: CDR1 DFQATT, CDR2 SNEGSKA (reference sequence). The CDR3 length is 15 residues. The CDR3 spells CSARDLAAVDNEQFF. The CDR3 coding sequence is TGCAGTGCTAGAGATCTAGCGGCAGTAGACAATGAGCAGTTCTTC.

The sample holds many counts of this clonotype. The chain uses TRBV7-8 and TRBJ2-4; D might be TRBD1 (7 bases). Trimming stripped 5 bases from V and 6 bases from J, with 14 bases between. Germline values: CDR1 SGHVS, CDR2 FQNEAQ. This CDR3 region has 14 residues. The CDR3 bases are TGTGCCAGCAGCCCGCCAGGGGGGAGAAACATTCAGTACTTC. Protein sequence: CASSPPGGRNIQYF.

V and J are TRBV5-6 and TRBJ2-5, with unresolved D. The V end lost 0 bases, the J end lost 5 bases, and 11 bases lay between the germline ends. The CDR3 is made up of 14 amino acids. Germline assignment: CDR1 SGHDT and CDR2 YYEEEE. This chain's CDR3 is CASSLVDRWETQYF. In DNA, the CDR3 is TGTGCCAGCAGCTTGGTTGATCGGTGGGAGACCCAGTACTTC.

This clonotype has a count of ten or more. The chain combines TRBV7-2 with TRBJ2-3; D not resolved. The CDR3 is 11 amino acids. The V and J ends lost 8 bases and 2 bases respectively, with 5 bases between them. CDR1 is SGHTA and CDR2 is FQGNSA in the germline V gene. CDR3 DNA: TGTGCCAGCGCCTACACAGATACGCAGTATTTT. Its protein product is CASAYTDTQYF.

The sample holds a few counts of this clonotype. Here the CDR3 reads CSARLGSNQPQHF. DNA of the CDR3: TGCAGTGCTAGACTTGGGAGCAATCAGCCCCAGCATTTT. The chain combines TRBV20-1 with TRBJ1-5; D not certain. V was cut by 2 bases and J by 1 base, with 6 bases left in between. The CDR3 has 13 residues. Germline CDR1 DFQATT, CDR2 SNEGSKA (reference sequence).

This clonotype was recorded at least ten times. The chain couples TRBV20-1 to TRBJ2-7; weak D call: TRBD2 (6 bases). The germline gives CDR1 DFQATT, CDR2 SNEGSKA (reference sequence). Trimming left V 5 bases short and J 0 bases short, with 14 bases between. The CDR3 consists of 14 residues. CDR3 in amino acids: CSASRDSDSYEQYF. The CDR3, as DNA: TGCAGTGCTTCCCGGGACTCGGACTCCTACGAGCAGTACTTC.